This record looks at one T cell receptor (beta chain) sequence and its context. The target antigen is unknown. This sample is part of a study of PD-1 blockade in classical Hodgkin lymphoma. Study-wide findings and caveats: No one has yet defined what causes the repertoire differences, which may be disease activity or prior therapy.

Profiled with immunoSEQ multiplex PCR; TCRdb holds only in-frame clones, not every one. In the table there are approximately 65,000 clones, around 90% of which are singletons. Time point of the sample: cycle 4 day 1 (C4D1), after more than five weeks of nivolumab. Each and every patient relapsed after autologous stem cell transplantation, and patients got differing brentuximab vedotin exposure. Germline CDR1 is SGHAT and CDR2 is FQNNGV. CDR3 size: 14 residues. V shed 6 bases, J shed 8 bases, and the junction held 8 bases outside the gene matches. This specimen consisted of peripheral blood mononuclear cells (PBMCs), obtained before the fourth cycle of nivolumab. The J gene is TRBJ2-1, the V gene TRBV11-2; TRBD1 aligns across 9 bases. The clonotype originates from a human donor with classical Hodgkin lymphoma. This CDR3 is CASRLPGQGHEQFF. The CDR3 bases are TGTGCCAGCAGATTACCGGGACAGGGCCATGAGCAGTTCTTC.